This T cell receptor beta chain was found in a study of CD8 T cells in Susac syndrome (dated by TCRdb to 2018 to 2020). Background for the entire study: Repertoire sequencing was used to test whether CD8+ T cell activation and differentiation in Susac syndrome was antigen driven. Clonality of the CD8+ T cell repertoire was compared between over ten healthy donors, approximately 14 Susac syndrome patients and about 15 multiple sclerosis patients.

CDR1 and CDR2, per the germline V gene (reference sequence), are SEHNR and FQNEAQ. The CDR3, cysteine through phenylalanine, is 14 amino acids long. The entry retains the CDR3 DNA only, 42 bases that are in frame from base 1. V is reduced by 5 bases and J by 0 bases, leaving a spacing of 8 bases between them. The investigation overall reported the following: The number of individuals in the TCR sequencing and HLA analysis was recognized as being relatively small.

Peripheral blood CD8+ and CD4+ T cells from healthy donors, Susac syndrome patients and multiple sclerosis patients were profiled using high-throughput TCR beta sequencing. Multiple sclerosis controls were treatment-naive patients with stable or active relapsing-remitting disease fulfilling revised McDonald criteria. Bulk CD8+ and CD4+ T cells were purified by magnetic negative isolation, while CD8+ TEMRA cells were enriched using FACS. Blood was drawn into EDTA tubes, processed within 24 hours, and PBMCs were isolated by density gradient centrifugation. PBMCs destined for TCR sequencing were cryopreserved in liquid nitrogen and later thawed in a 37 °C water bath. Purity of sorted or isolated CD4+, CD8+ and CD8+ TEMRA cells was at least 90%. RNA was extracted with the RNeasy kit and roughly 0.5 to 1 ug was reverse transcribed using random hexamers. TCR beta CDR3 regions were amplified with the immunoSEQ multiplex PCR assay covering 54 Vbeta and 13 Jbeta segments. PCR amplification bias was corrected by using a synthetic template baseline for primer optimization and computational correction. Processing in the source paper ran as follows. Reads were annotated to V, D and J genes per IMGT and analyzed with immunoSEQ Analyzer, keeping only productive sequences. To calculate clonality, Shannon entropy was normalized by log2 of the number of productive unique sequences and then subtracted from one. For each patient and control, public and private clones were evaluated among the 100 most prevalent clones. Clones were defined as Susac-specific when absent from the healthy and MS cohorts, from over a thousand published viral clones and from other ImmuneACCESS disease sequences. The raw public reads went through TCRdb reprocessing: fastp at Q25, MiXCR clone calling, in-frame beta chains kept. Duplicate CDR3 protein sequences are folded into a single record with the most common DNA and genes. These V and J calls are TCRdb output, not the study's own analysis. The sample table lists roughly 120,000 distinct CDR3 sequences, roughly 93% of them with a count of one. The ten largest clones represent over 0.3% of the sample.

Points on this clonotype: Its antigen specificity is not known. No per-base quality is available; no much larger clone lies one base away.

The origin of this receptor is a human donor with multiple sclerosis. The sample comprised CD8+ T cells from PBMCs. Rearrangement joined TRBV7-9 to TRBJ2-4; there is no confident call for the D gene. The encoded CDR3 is CASSGPVAKNIQYF. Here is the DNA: TGTGCCAGCAGCGGACCGGTAGCCAAAAACATTCAGTACTTC.